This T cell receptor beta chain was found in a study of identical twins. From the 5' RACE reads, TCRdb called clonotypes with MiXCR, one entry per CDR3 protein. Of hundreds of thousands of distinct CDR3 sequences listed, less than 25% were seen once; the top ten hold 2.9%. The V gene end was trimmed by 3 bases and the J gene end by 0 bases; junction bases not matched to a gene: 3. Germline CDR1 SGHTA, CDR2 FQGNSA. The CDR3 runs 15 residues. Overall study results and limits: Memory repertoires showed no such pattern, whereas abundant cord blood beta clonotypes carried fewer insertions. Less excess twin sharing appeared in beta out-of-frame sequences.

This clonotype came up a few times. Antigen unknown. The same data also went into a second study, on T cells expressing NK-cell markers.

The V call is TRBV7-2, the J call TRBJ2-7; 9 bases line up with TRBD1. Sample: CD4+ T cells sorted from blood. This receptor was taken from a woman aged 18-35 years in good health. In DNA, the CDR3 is TGTGCCAGCAGCTTGACAGGGGGTCTCTCCTACGAGCAGTACTTC. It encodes CASSLTGGLSYEQYF.